This T cell receptor (beta chain) came from a study of monozygotic twins with inflammatory bowel disease. Study-wide results and limits: Any single strong signal or clonotype tied to IBD lacked support.

Worth noting for this clonotype: What it recognizes is unknown.

CDR3 length: 16 residues. Germline V gene lookup returns CDR1 LNHNV and CDR2 YYDKDF (reference sequence). Researchers generated cDNA in eight separate reactions per sample. The unique tags termed UMIs, each holding a 6-nucleotide sample barcode, were added by means of template switching. From the 5' RACE reads, TCRdb lists one entry per CDR3 protein and no DNA. Recorded for this sample: under 150,000 distinct CDR3 sequences. The sample was blood. This rearrangement joins TRBV15 to TRBJ1-3; TCRdb calls TRBD1, which cannot be checked without DNA. This receptor was identified in a human donor with ulcerative colitis or Crohn's disease, or a healthy co-twin of an affected twin (not recorded which). CDR3 sequence: CATSRGQGGSGNTIYF.